These 11 T cell receptor beta chains originate from one sample sequenced in a study of siplizumab effects on memory and regulatory T cells. Profiling relied on immunoSEQ multiplex PCR, and the TCRdb table lists in-frame clones only, not all of them. The data hold over 100,000 clones, with roughly 93% observed a single time. Sequenced material: non-Treg CD4+ T cells sorted from blood. These receptors originate from a human donor in good health.

This clone was observed a single time. CDR3 in amino acids: CASRINRGGATDTQYF. The CDR3 nucleotides are TGTGCCAGTAGAATAAACCGCGGGGGGGCCACAGATACGCAGTATTTT. V is TRBV19 and J is TRBJ2-3; 9 bases align to TRBD2. V trimming: 6 bases; J trimming: 2 bases; junction bases outside the gene matches: 9. The CDR3 runs 16 residues. CDR1 and CDR2 (germline): LNHDA, SQIVND (reference sequence).

This chain uses TRBV10-2 with TRBJ1-6, with 10 nucleotides matching TRBD1. J lost 8 bases, V lost 4 bases, and 5 bases had no gene match. The CDR3 is 15 residues long. CDR1 is WSHSY and CDR2 is SAAADI in the germline V gene. The CDR3 protein is CASSGMGQGYSPLHF. CDR3 in DNA: TGCGCCAGCAGTGGGATGGGACAGGGGTATTCACCCCTCCACTTT.

The J gene is TRBJ2-7, the V gene TRBV11-3, with D possibly matching TRBD2 (6 bases). CDR3 size: 13 residues. With 0 bases removed from V and 3 bases from J, the gap between germline ends came to 6 bases. The germline CDR1 and CDR2 sequences are SGHNT and YENEEA. CDR3 residues: CASSLEGGYEQYF. In DNA, the CDR3 is TGTGCCAGCAGCTTAGAGGGGGGCTACGAGCAGTACTTC.

To note about this clone: In the same sample, other DNA sequences code for this CDR3. The rearrangement joins TRBV5-6 to TRBJ1-5; D is unclear. From germline, CDR1 is SGHDT and CDR2 YYEEEE. The CDR3 is made up of 15 amino acids. V shed 4 bases and J shed 7 bases, with 18 bases lying between them. The CDR3 reads CASSQLRTPNQPQHF. In nucleotides, the CDR3 is TGTGCCAGCAGCCAACTTAGGACCCCTAACCAGCCCCAGCATTTT.

V gene TRBV18 combines with J gene TRBJ2-5; 9 bases map to TRBD2. CDR1 is KGHSH and CDR2 is LQKENI in the germline V gene. The CDR3 has 17 amino acids. The V segment lost 3 bases and the J segment 2 bases; nucleotides outside the gene matches: 10. The chain's CDR3 is CASSPVFSGGIQETQYF. The CDR3 DNA sequence: TGTGCCAGCTCACCGGTGTTTAGCGGGGGAATACAAGAGACCCAGTACTTC.

The CDR3 protein is CASSYRFPEAFF. CDR3 DNA sequence: TGTGCCAGCAGTTACCGGTTCCCTGAAGCTTTCTTT. This chain uses TRBV6-5 with TRBJ1-1, with unresolved D. CDR3 size: 12 residues. Trimming cost V 2 bases and J 6 bases, with 7 bases left between them. From germline, CDR1 is MNHEY and CDR2 SVGAGI.

This chain joins TRBV25-1 and TRBJ2-3; D gene unclear. Germline-derived CDR1 and CDR2 are MGHDK and SYGVNS. The CDR3 is made up of 13 amino acids. The V end lost 7 bases, the J end lost 4 bases, and 12 bases lay between the germline ends. CDR3 nucleotide sequence: TGTGCCAGCACCCAGGACGGACCAGATACGCAGTATTTT. Translation gives CASTQDGPDTQYF.

The chain recombines TRBV19 with TRBJ1-3, with 7 bases lining up with TRBD1. Per the germline V gene, CDR1 is LNHDA and CDR2 is SQIVND (reference sequence). Trimming cost V 1 base and J 2 bases; bases outside gene matches: 5. The CDR3 sequence is 16 residues long. The CDR3 DNA reads TGTGCCAGTAGTATAGCGGGACAGCGGACTGGAAACACCATATATTTT. Residues: CASSIAGQRTGNTIYF. The entire variable domain, with the rest obtained from reference TRBV19 and TRBJ1-3, is as follows: DGGITQSPKYLFRKEGQNVTLSCEQNLNHDAMYWYRQDPGQGLRLIYYSQIVNDFQKGDIAEGYSVSREKKESFPLTVTSAQKNPTAFYLCASSIAGQRTGNTIYFGEGSWLTVV.

The gene calls are TRBV4-3 and TRBJ2-5; the match to TRBD2 covers 10 bases. CDR1 and CDR2 (germline): LGHNA, YSLEER. The V gene end was trimmed by 0 bases and the J gene end by 0 bases; junction bases not matched to a gene: 4. This CDR3 is 17 amino acids long. The CDR3, as DNA: TGCGCCAGCAGCCAAGAGAGCGGGGGGGTGTACCAAGAGACCCAGTACTTC. Translated: CASSQESGGVYQETQYF.

The chain couples TRBV9 to TRBJ2-1; the match to TRBD2 covers 10 bases. This CDR3 spans 15 amino acids. The germline V gene encodes CDR1 SGDLS and CDR2 YYNGEE. The V segment lost 1 base and the J segment 4 bases; nucleotides outside the gene matches: 2. The CDR3 reads CASSVISGGYNEQFF. The CDR3 nucleotides are TGTGCCAGCAGCGTAATTAGCGGGGGGTACAATGAGCAGTTCTTC. The full variable domain, in which reference TRBV9 and TRBJ2-1 provide the parts outside the CDR3, is DSGVTQTPKHLITATGQRVTLRCSPRSGDLSVYWYQQSLDQGLQFLIQYYNGEERAKGNILERFSAQQFPDLHSELNLSSLELGDSALYFCASSVISGGYNEQFFGPGTRLTVL.

This chain joins TRBV7-2 and TRBJ2-1; 8 positions match TRBD2. The CDR3 loop spans 18 amino acids. Losses at the gene ends were 0 bases for V and 0 bases for J; bases not matched to a gene: 7. Germline V gene data show CDR1 as SGHTA and CDR2 as FQGNSA. In nucleotides, the CDR3 is TGTGCCAGCAGCTTAGCGCTGGGCGGGGGGCTCTCCTACAATGAGCAGTTCTTC. It is translated as CASSLALGGGLSYNEQFF.